This T cell receptor (beta chain) is from a study of PD-L1 blockade in urothelial cancer. About the research overall: Analyses were performed on blood at 3 weeks after treatment start (the second dose) and at 6 weeks.

Study-wide results and caveats: Lower than median blood TCR clonality before treatment predicted better survival.

A word on this clone: Its matching antigen is unknown.

Germline lookup yields CDR1 SGDLS and CDR2 YYNGEE. The CDR3 length is 15 residues. Losses at the gene ends were 0 bases for V and 6 bases for J; bases not matched to a gene: 8. Clones were sequenced by immunoSEQ multiplex PCR, and TCRdb holds only the in-frame ones, with some missing. The sample shows 75,000 to 95,000 clones, around 90% of them seen only once. Time point: peripheral blood 6 weeks after treatment start. The receptor was isolated from a woman older than 75 with urothelial cancer. This sequence joins TRBV9 and TRBJ2-7, with 8 bases identical to TRBD2. Specimen: PBMCs, collected around atezolizumab (anti-PD-L1) treatment. CDR3 region: CASSVGPGGPGEQYF. CDR3 coding DNA: TGTGCCAGCAGCGTAGGACCGGGAGGGCCGGGCGAGCAGTACTTC. Looking up the rest from reference TRBV9 and TRBJ2-7 gives the full variable domain: DSGVTQTPKHLITATGQRVTLRCSPRSGDLSVYWYQQSLDQGLQFLIQYYNGEERAKGNILERFSAQQFPDLHSELNLSSLELGDSALYFCASSVGPGGPGEQYFGPGTRLTVT.